A selection of T cell receptor beta chains follows, all from one sample in a study of T cell repertoires in cytomegalovirus infection. The antigens for these receptors are not known. Each CDR3 protein gets one entry after TCRdb re-called the reads with MiXCR. This repertoire shows 95,000 to 150,000 distinct CDR3 sequences, roughly 32% found once; its top ten account for under 65%. The specimen comprised CD8+ T cells from cultured PBMCs, sampled from culture after CMV antigen stimulation. The receptor source for this set is a human donor in good health (CMV status not recorded). Some clones in this sample may be carry-over from other donors' samples. CDR3s include the opening cysteine and the closing phenylalanine or tryptophan. The order of the fields is D gene, J gene, V gene, clone size, CDR3 protein, CDR3 DNA. D genes are given only for firm matches. Expanded clones are given a class, and other clones once, few, many or no size at all.

d_gene: .
j_gene: TRBJ2-1
v_gene: TRBV11-2
abundance: .
CDR3aa: CASSLIWVSYNEQFF
CDR3nt: TGTGCCAGCAGCTTAATTTGGGTTTCCTACAATGAGCAGTTCTTC

d_gene: .
j_gene: TRBJ1-6
v_gene: TRBV15
abundance: once
CDR3aa: CATSKQMGNNSPLHF
CDR3nt: TGTGCCACCAGCAAGCAAATGGGAAATAATTCACCCCTCCACTTT

d_gene: TRBD2
j_gene: TRBJ2-1
v_gene: TRBV7-9
abundance: .
CDR3aa: CASSLEGLALNEQFF
CDR3nt: TGTGCCAGCAGCTTAGAGGGACTAGCCCTCAATGAGCAGTTCTTC

d_gene: .
j_gene: TRBJ2-2
v_gene: TRBV12-3/TRBV12-4
abundance: few
CDR3aa: CASSLDVGGPDTGELFF
CDR3nt: TGTGCCAGCAGTTTAGATGTGGGGGGACCTGACACCGGGGAGCTGTTTTTT

d_gene: .
j_gene: TRBJ2-1
v_gene: TRBV19
abundance: few
CDR3aa: CASNNLVLGVSYNEQFF
CDR3nt: TGTGCCAGTAACAACCTGGTTCTGGGCGTTTCCTACAATGAGCAGTTCTTC

d_gene: TRBD2
j_gene: TRBJ2-3
v_gene: TRBV7-6
abundance: many
CDR3aa: CASSLALLAGEADTQYF
CDR3nt: TGTGCCAGCAGCTTAGCGTTACTAGCGGGGGAAGCAGATACGCAGTATTTT

d_gene: .
j_gene: TRBJ2-5
v_gene: TRBV20-1
abundance: .
CDR3aa: CSARRALGQQETQYF
CDR3nt: TGCAGTGCTAGAAGGGCGCTGGGTCAGCAAGAGACCCAGTACTTC

d_gene: .
j_gene: TRBJ1-5
v_gene: TRBV12-3/TRBV12-4
abundance: .
CDR3aa: CASRRGGRVGPQHF
CDR3nt: TGTGCCAGCAGAAGGGGGGGTAGGGTAGGGCCCCAGCATTTT

d_gene: .
j_gene: TRBJ2-7
v_gene: TRBV27
abundance: .
CDR3aa: CASSLSRGTYEQYF
CDR3nt: TGTGCCAGCAGTTTATCTAGGGGGACGTACGAGCAGTACTTC

d_gene: .
j_gene: TRBJ2-1
v_gene: TRBV4-1
abundance: .
CDR3aa: CASSQADRGSYNEQFF
CDR3nt: TGCGCCAGCAGCCAAGCCGACCGGGGATCCTACAATGAGCAGTTCTTC

d_gene: .
j_gene: TRBJ2-2
v_gene: TRBV7-6
abundance: .
CDR3aa: CASSLGPSGSTGELFF
CDR3nt: TGTGCCAGCAGCTTAGGACCTTCGGGGAGTACCGGGGAGCTGTTTTTT

d_gene: TRBD1
j_gene: TRBJ2-7
v_gene: TRBV27
abundance: few
CDR3aa: CASSSPLTGTGASYEQYF
CDR3nt: TGTGCCAGCAGTTCGCCCCTAACCGGGACAGGGGCCTCCTACGAGCAGTACTTC

d_gene: TRBD1
j_gene: TRBJ2-6
v_gene: TRBV7-2
abundance: once
CDR3aa: CASSPFFGTAYSGANVLTF
CDR3nt: TGTGCCAGCAGCCCCTTTTTTGGGACAGCGTACTCTGGGGCCAACGTCCTGACTTTC

d_gene: .
j_gene: TRBJ2-3
v_gene: TRBV7-6
abundance: .
CDR3aa: CASSPGAVYGTDTQYF
CDR3nt: TGTGCCAGCAGCCCAGGGGCAGTTTACGGCACAGATACGCAGTATTTT

d_gene: .
j_gene: TRBJ1-1
v_gene: TRBV7-9
abundance: .
CDR3aa: CASSLAQVATEAFF
CDR3nt: TGTGCCAGCAGCTTAGCCCAGGTTGCCACTGAAGCTTTCTTT